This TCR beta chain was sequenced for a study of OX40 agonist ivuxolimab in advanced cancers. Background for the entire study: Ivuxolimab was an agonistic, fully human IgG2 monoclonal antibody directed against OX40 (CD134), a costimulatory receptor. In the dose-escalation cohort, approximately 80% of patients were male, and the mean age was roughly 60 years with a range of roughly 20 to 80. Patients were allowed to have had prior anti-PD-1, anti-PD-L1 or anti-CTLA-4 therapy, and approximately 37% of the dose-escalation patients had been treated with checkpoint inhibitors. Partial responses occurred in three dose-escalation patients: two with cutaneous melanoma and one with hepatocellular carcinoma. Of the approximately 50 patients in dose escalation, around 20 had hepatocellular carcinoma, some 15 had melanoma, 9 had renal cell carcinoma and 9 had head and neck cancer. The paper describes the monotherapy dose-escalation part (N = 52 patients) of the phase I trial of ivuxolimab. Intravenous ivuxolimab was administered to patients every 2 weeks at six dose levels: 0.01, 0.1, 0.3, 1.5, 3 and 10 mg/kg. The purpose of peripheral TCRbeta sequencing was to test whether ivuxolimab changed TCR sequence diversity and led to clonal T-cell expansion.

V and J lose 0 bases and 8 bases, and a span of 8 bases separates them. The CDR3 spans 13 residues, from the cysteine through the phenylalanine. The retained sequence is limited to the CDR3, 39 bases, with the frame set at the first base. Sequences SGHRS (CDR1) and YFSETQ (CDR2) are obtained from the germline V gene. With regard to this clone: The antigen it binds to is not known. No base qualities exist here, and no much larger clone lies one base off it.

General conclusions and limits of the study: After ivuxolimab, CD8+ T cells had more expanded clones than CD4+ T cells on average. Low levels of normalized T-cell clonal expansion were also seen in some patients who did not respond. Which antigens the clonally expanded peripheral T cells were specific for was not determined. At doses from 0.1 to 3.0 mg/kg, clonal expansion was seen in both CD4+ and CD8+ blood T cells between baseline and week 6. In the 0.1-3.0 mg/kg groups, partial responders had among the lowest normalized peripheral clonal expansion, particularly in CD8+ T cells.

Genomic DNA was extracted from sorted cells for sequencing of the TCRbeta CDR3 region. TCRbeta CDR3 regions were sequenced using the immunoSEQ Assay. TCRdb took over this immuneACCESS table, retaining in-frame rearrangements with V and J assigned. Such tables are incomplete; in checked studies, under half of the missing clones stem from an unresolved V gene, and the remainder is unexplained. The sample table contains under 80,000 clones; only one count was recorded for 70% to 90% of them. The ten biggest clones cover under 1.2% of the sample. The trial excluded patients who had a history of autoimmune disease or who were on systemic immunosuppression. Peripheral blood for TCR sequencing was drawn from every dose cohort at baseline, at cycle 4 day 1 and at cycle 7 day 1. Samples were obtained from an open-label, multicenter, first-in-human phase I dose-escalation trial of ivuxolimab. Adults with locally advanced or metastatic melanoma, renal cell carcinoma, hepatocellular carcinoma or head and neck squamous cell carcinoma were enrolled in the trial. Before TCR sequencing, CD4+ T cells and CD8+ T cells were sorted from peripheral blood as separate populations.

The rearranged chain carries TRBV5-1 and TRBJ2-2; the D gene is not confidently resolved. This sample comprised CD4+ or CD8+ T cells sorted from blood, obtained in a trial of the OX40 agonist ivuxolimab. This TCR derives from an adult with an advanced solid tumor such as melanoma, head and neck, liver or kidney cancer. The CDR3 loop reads CASSLAVGGELFF. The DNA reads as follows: TGCGCCAGCAGCTTGGCGGTTGGGGGGGAGCTGTTTTTT.